This TCR beta chain was captured by sequencing in a study of human T cells and chemical hapten exposure. The wider study: Yields of TCR per sample differed, chiefly owing to small differences in pooled library volume.

MiXCR, applied by TCRdb to the RACE reads, yields one record per CDR3 protein. In the table there are over 150,000 distinct CDR3 sequences, 28% of which are singletons. Noted time point: patch test 3, about 24 weeks after DPC sensitization. As to treatment: therapeutic diphenylcyclopropenone sensitization with weekly scalp DPC. This clonotype was detected a few times. Its matching antigen is unknown. Study results and caveats: The donor cohort had alopecia, so its immune response may not match that of healthy people.

The CDR3 contains 14 residues. Germline CDR1 and CDR2: KGHDR and SFDVKD. Trimming removed 4 bases from V and 10 bases from J, with 17 bases in between. This receptor was identified in a woman under 30 with alopecia areata. Some clones in this sample may be carry-over from other donors' samples. The specimen comprised whole blood, sampled in connection with sensitization to the hapten diphenylcyclopropenone (DPC). The chain links TRBV24-1 to TRBJ2-3, with D perhaps matching TRBD1 or TRBD2 (5 bases each). CDR3 sequence: CATSDLNSGRAQYF. For the CDR3, the DNA is TGTGCCACCAGTGACCTAAACTCGGGGCGAGCGCAGTATTTT.